This T cell receptor (beta chain) was retrieved from a study of beta chain features in type 1 diabetes. General observations from the study: TCRB CDR3 length was moderately but significantly reduced in all four CD4+ subsets of Type 1 diabetes patients.

In germline, CDR1 is SGHRS, CDR2 YFSETQ. The CDR3 covers 14 residues. Trimming removed 2 bases from V and 2 bases from J, with 10 bases in between. Investigators reverse transcribed all isolated RNA, so they sequenced expressed TCRB transcripts. Measured with immunoSEQ multiplex PCR; TCRdb has only the in-frame clones, and not every one. The data hold fewer than 110,000 clones, with about 26% observed a single time. In this sample, this clone turned up a few times. Its antigen is unknown. The V call is TRBV5-1, the J call TRBJ1-1, with D maybe TRBD1 (6 bases). The TCR was taken from a young woman with type 1 diabetes. What was sequenced was central memory CD4+ T cells from blood. This chain's CDR3 is CASSLDRINTEAFF. CDR3 nucleotide sequence: TGCGCCAGCAGCTTAGACAGGATTAACACTGAAGCTTTCTTT.